The 8 T cell receptor beta chains presented below share a single source sample, sequenced in a study of cytomegalovirus exposure and HLA in healthy donors. It was with 60 Vbeta and 13 Jbeta primers that the PCR ran. The repertoire was sequenced with immunoSEQ multiplex PCR; TCRdb's copy has only in-frame clones and lacks some. This table has 130,000 or so clones, roughly 80% appearing once. The sample comprised PBMCs. The origin of the receptors is a female donor in good health and CMV-seronegative.

The chain has TRBV9 and TRBJ1-1, with D perhaps TRBD1 (5 bases). The CDR3 loop spans 13 amino acids. CDR1 is SGDLS and CDR2 is YYNGEE in the germline V gene. V was pared by 0 bases and J by 7 bases, with 10 bases between. CDR3 nucleotide sequence: TGTGCCAGCAGCGTAGGATCGGGGGTTGAAGCTTTCTTT. Encoded protein: CASSVGSGVEAFF.

The V call is TRBV27, the J call TRBJ2-7; 10 bases map to TRBD1. After removal of 6 bases from V and 3 bases from J, the junction contained 11 bases not matched to a gene. The CDR3 is 16 residues long. Germline CDR1 reads MNHEY; CDR2 reads SMNVEV (reference sequence). The CDR3 DNA is TGTGCCAGCAGACCCCGGGGACAGGGGAGGGACTACGAGCAGTACTTC. Translating gives CASRPRGQGRDYEQYF.

This clone has a single count. V gene TRBV29-1 combines with J gene TRBJ2-3, with 13 bases aligning to TRBD2. Germline V gene sequence: CDR1 SQVTM, CDR2 ANQGSEA. Unmatched junction bases numbered 7, after V lost 7 bases and J lost 6 bases. The CDR3 sequence is 14 residues long. The CDR3 DNA follows: TGCAGCGCCACTAGGACTAGCGGGAGTGATACGCAGTATTTT. Protein sequence: CSATRTSGSDTQYF.

This chain connects TRBV7-6 to TRBJ2-1; TRBD2 matches 11 bases. There are 16 residues in the CDR3. V dropped 5 bases and J dropped 6; count of bases not matched to a gene: 9. Germline loops: CDR1 SGHVS, CDR2 FNYEAQ. The CDR3 DNA sequence: TGTGCCAGCAGCCCACAGACTAGCGGGAACTCCAATGAGCAGTTCTTC. Translation: CASSPQTSGNSNEQFF.

This chain connects TRBV19 to TRBJ1-1; D remains ambiguous. The germline gives CDR1 LNHDA, CDR2 SQIVND (reference sequence). The CDR3 has 14 residues. The V end lost 3 bases, the J end lost 0 bases, and 8 bases lay between the germline ends. This chain's CDR3 is CASSIEYMNTEAFF. As DNA, the CDR3 is TGTGCCAGTAGTATCGAGTATATGAACACTGAAGCTTTCTTT.

The genes are TRBV7-7 and TRBJ2-2; 8 bases line up with TRBD1. V dropped 1 base and J dropped 7; count of bases not matched to a gene: 11. This CDR3 is built from 17 residues. CDR1 is SSHAT and CDR2 is FNYEAQ in the germline V gene (reference sequence). The chain's CDR3 is CASSLDLPGTGYGELFF. The CDR3 DNA reads as TGTGCCAGCAGCTTAGACCTCCCCGGGACAGGATACGGGGAGCTGTTTTTT.

This clone showed up just a few times. The chain couples TRBV7-9 to TRBJ1-4; maybe TRBD1 (5 bases). Deletions cut 1 base from V and 8 bases from J, with 17 bases between. This CDR3 is built from 16 residues. Germline CDR1 is SEHNR and CDR2 is FQNEAQ (reference sequence). In DNA, the CDR3 is TGTGCCAGCAGCTTAGGTTACAGGCATTCAGAAGAAAAACTGTTTTTT. This codes for CASSLGYRHSEEKLFF.

The chain uses TRBV28 and TRBJ2-7; TRBD1 matches 7 bases. The CDR3 has 14 residues. Trimming removed 6 bases from V and 4 bases from J; junction bases left unmatched: 9. The germline gives CDR1 MDHEN, CDR2 SYDVKM. In DNA form, the CDR3 reads TGTGCCAGCAGACCCCAGGACAGGCGGTACGAGCAGTACTTC. Translated, it gives CASRPQDRRYEQYF.